This TCR beta chain was sequenced in a study of shared clonotypes between healthy human individuals. Overall study: CD4 naive and memory got three plates each, CD8 naive two, CD8 memory one.

It was across several immunoSEQ plates that each subset's genomic DNA was evenly split. Replicate PCRs from sorted subsets contained roughly 200 ng DNA, which is 31,000 or so T cell genomes. The table came from immunoSEQ multiplex PCR; TCRdb's copy has only in-frame clones and leaves some out. The profile shows 2,500,000 or so clones, 90% to 95% of them singletons. Trimming took 3 bases from V and 6 from J; bases not matched to a gene: 6. There are 16 residues in the CDR3. CDR1 LGHNA and CDR2 YSLEER come from the germline V gene. The chain is built from TRBV4-3 and TRBJ2-2; 11 bases line up with TRBD2. This TCR derives from a man aged 18 to 29 in good health. Some clones in this sample may be carry-over from other donors' samples. The sequencing sample was made of naive CD4+ T cells from PBMCs. Subset here: CD45RA+ positively selected. CDR3 bases: TGCGCCAGCAGCCAGGGGGGACTAGCGGTCCCCGGGGAGCTGTTTTTT. Translation: CASSQGGLAVPGELFF.